What follows describes a single T cell receptor (beta chain). Its antigen is unknown. The V and J ends lost 3 bases and 0 bases respectively, with 11 bases between them. CDR3 length: 15 amino acids. From germline, CDR1 is MDHEN and CDR2 SYDVKM. The data were obtained in a study of cytomegalovirus exposure and HLA in healthy donors. Study summary: Early released data comprised around 79 million unique TCRs from HLA-typed donors. Study-wide findings and caveats: TCR beta V segments were, for the most part, productive about 87% or about 30% of the time in an earlier analysis. The likely origin of a cluster of highly shared sequence variants was a sequencing artifact.

The PCR used 60 Vbeta and 13 Jbeta primers. Data came from immunoSEQ multiplex PCR; TCRdb stores just in-frame clones and leaves some out. The data hold fewer than 250,000 clones, with approximately 80% observed a single time. This receptor was obtained from a man aged 35-49 years in good health and CMV-seropositive. The gene calls are TRBV28 and TRBJ1-2, with TRBD1 as a possible D gene (6 bases). Sequencing used PBMCs. CDR3 DNA sequence: TGTGCCAGCAGTTTGGGGGCCCCGACTAACTATGGCTACACCTTC. Amino acids: CASSLGAPTNYGYTF.